Listed below are T cell receptor beta chains from one sample, sequenced in a study of T cells in Graves' hyperthyroidism and ophthalmopathy. TCRdb recomputed calls from the multiplex PCR reads with MiXCR, one row per CDR3 protein. The repertoire holds approximately 600,000 distinct CDR3 sequences, about 20% seen once, with under 35% in the top ten. Input material: blood. The receptors were sampled from a man in his thirties or forties with Graves' ophthalmopathy. Each CDR3 is given with its conserved first and last residue. D genes are given only for firm matches.

v_gene: TRBV2; j_gene: TRBJ1-1; d_gene: TRBD1; CDR3aa: CASRNRQGNTEAFF
v_gene: TRBV7-9; j_gene: TRBJ1-5; d_gene: TRBD1; CDR3aa: CASSGTGNSNQPQHF
v_gene: TRBV6-2/TRBV6-3; j_gene: TRBJ2-1; d_gene: .; CDR3aa: CASSSLAVDEQFF
v_gene: TRBV28; j_gene: TRBJ2-3; d_gene: TRBD2; CDR3aa: CASSDLAGETDTQYF
v_gene: TRBV5-6; j_gene: TRBJ1-3; d_gene: .; CDR3aa: CASSLEGRQLYSGNTIYF
v_gene: TRBV12-3/TRBV12-4; j_gene: TRBJ2-3; d_gene: TRBD2; CDR3aa: CASRGSGRVYSSTDTQYF
v_gene: TRBV19; j_gene: TRBJ2-7; d_gene: .; CDR3aa: CASSTRDGYEQYF
v_gene: TRBV4-2; j_gene: TRBJ2-1; d_gene: TRBD2; CDR3aa: CASSQHGTSGSLGYNEQFF
v_gene: TRBV30; j_gene: TRBJ1-4; d_gene: .; CDR3aa: CAWSDNNEKLFF
v_gene: TRBV5-5; j_gene: TRBJ1-2; d_gene: TRBD1; CDR3aa: CASSSRQGEYGYTF
v_gene: TRBV4-1; j_gene: TRBJ2-1; d_gene: TRBD2; CDR3aa: CASSQDQASGIYNEQFF
v_gene: TRBV2; j_gene: TRBJ2-7; d_gene: .; CDR3aa: CASSGDVDGYEQYF